This T cell receptor (beta chain) emerged from a study of T cell repertoires in cytomegalovirus infection. Study-wide context: It was the public TCR beta signatures that indicated both CMV infection and matching HLA type.

With 1 base clipped from V and 2 bases from J, the junction kept 4 bases outside the gene matches. The CDR3 extends over 15 amino acids. In germline, CDR1 is DFQATT, CDR2 SNEGSKA (reference sequence). Each CDR3 protein is one row after TCRdb ran MiXCR on the reads. The table lists approximately 250,000 distinct CDR3 sequences, approximately 7% of them singletons. This clonotype was seen only a few times. Its antigen is as yet unknown. Whole-study findings and limits: CMV-specific HLA-C-restricted TCR beta clonotypes dominated the ex vivo response.

Sequences were obtained from PBMCs. The TCR comes from a human donor in good health (CMV status not recorded). Some clones in this sample may be carry-over from other donors' samples. The chain is built from TRBV20-1 and TRBJ2-5, with 10 bases fitting TRBD1. DNA for the CDR3: TGCAGTGCTAGAGTGGGACAGGGGCCACAAGAGACCCAGTACTTC. As protein: CSARVGQGPQETQYF.